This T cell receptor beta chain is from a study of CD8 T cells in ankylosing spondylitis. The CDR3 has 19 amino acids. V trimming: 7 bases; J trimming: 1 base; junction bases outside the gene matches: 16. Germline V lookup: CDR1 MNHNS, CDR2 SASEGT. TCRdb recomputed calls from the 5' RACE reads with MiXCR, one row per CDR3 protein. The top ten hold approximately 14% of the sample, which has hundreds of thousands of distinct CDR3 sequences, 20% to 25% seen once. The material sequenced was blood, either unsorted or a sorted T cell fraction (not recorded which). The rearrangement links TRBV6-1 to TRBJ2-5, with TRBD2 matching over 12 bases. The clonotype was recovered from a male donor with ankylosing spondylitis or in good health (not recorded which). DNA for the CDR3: TGTGCCAGCATGCTAGCGGGGGGGCTGGGGCCTTCGGTCCAAGAGACCCAGTACTTC. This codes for CASMLAGGLGPSVQETQYF.